This record looks at one T cell receptor beta chain sequence and its context. Compared with germline, one end of the junction differs, possibly owing to a read error. Clones were read by immunoSEQ multiplex PCR, and TCRdb kept only the in-frame ones, dropping some. The data contain 150,000 to 200,000 clones, approximately 80% of them singletons. This entry comes from a study of blood T cell repertoires in COVID-19. The wider study: The United States, Italy and Spain were the sources of the acute and convalescent COVID-19 samples.

The CDR3 spans 12 residues. CDR1 is SGHNT, CDR2 YENEEA, per germline. Participants were aged roughly 18 to 89 years from about two dozen US areas. Donors were grouped by their self-reported clinical history. The source material was PBMCs or T cells enriched from blood (not recorded which). The rearrangement joins TRBV11-3 to TRBJ1-2; D gene unclear. This sequence originates from a man aged 35-49 years who had recovered from COVID-19. CDR3 residues: CASRSPPGGYAF. The CDR3 DNA follows: TGTGCCAGCAGATCCCCCCCGGGAGGTTATGCCTTC.